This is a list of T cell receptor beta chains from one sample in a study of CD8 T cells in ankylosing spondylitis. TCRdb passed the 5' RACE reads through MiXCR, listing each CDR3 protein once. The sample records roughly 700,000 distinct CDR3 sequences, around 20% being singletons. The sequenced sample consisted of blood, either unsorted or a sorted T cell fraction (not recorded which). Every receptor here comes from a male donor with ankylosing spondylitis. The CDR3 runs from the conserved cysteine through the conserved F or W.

CDR3 protein: CASSLGEGRETQYF
V gene: TRBV5-1

CDR3 protein: CASSVTLSGANVLTF
V gene: TRBV9

CDR3 protein: CASSKGQGPTDTQYF
V gene: TRBV12-3/TRBV12-4

CDR3 protein: CASSDATSLSAGELFF
V gene: TRBV6-2/TRBV6-3

CDR3 protein: CATRSGLNTGELFF
V gene: TRBV15

CDR3 protein: CASSPPGTHRAEQYF
V gene: TRBV27

CDR3 protein: CSVGERDSSYEQYF
V gene: TRBV29-1

CDR3 protein: CASTQGGTYEQYF
V gene: TRBV7-9

CDR3 protein: CASRKGQGGNQPQHF
V gene: TRBV5-1

CDR3 protein: CASRPNRETQYF
V gene: TRBV7-9

CDR3 protein: CASREDPYEQYF
V gene: TRBV6-2/TRBV6-3

CDR3 protein: CASSSALAKNIQYF
V gene: TRBV7-9

CDR3 protein: CSATGQFSYEQYF
V gene: TRBV20-1

CDR3 protein: CASSSTRERGNEQFF
V gene: TRBV7-3

CDR3 protein: CASSPTDRMNTEAFF
V gene: TRBV14

CDR3 protein: CSASGTFLSYNEQFF
V gene: TRBV20-1

CDR3 protein: CASRPRGWPNTEAFF
V gene: TRBV28

CDR3 protein: CASSKLEETQYF
V gene: TRBV21-1

CDR3 protein: CASSRGFTTYTEAFF
V gene: TRBV12-3/TRBV12-4

CDR3 protein: CSVVRASDTEAFF
V gene: TRBV29-1

CDR3 protein: CASRHGGETQYF
V gene: TRBV6-2/TRBV6-3

CDR3 protein: CASSKEDQAGNTGELFF
V gene: TRBV21-1

CDR3 protein: CASSPRSPGLAALRQFF
V gene: TRBV12-3/TRBV12-4

CDR3 protein: CASSFVTGVDTGELFF
V gene: TRBV5-1

CDR3 protein: CASSPWQNYGYTF
V gene: TRBV18

CDR3 protein: CASSWDSPHGYTF
V gene: TRBV12-3/TRBV12-4

CDR3 protein: CASSQARVEQFF
V gene: TRBV3-1

CDR3 protein: CASPRGGATDTQYF
V gene: TRBV28